Below are 21 T cell receptor beta chains sequenced from a single sample in a study of cytomegalovirus exposure and HLA in healthy donors. Researchers ran the PCR with 60 Vbeta and 13 Jbeta primers. Sequencing used immunoSEQ multiplex PCR; TCRdb keeps in-frame clones, though not all of them. Here the sample table reports roughly 45,000 clones. Specimen: PBMCs. These receptor sequences come from a woman between 25 and 40 years old in good health and CMV-seronegative.

This chain uses TRBV6-1 with TRBJ1-2; TRBD1 matches at 12 bases. The CDR3 is made up of 14 amino acids. The germline CDR1 and CDR2 sequences are MNHNS and SASEGT. J lost 7 bases, V lost 6 bases, and 6 bases had no gene match. Here the CDR3 DNA reads TGTGCCAGCAGCACCGGGACAGGGGGCGGTGGCTACACCTTC. Protein sequence: CASSTGTGGGGYTF.

The chain couples TRBV7-8 to TRBJ2-7, with D possibly matching TRBD2 (6 bases). V lost 1 base and J lost 2, with 12 bases in between. The CDR3 contains 15 residues. Germline CDR1 SGHVS, CDR2 FQNEAQ. The CDR3 DNA is TGTGCCAGCAGCTTAGTTTCGGGGGAACCCTACGAGCAGTACTTC. Amino acids: CASSLVSGEPYEQYF.

The chain is built from TRBV13 and TRBJ1-2; 11 bases map to TRBD1. The V segment lost 5 bases and the J segment 5 bases; nucleotides outside the gene matches: 4. The CDR3 length is 14 residues. Per the germline V gene, CDR1 is PRHDT and CDR2 is FYEKMQ (reference sequence). The CDR3, as DNA: TGTGCCAGCAGCCCGGACAGGGGGCAATATGGCTACACCTTC. Translation gives CASSPDRGQYGYTF.

CDR3 region: CASSLGGGSYNEQFF. In DNA, the CDR3 is TGTGCCAGCAGCTTAGGTGGCGGCTCCTACAATGAGCAGTTCTTC. The gene calls are TRBV7-6 and TRBJ2-1; D call uncertain. Germline V gene sequence: CDR1 SGHVS, CDR2 FNYEAQ. Trimming cost V 1 base and J 0 bases, with 7 bases left between them. The CDR3 spans 15 residues.

V and J are TRBV6-6 and TRBJ1-2, with a tentative D call TRBD1 (6 bases). Trimming took off 7 bases at V and 8 bases at J, with 17 bases between the two ends. Germline assignment: CDR1 MNHNY and CDR2 SVGAGI (reference sequence). There are 13 residues in the CDR3. Written as DNA, the CDR3 is TGTGCCAGCAACTTAGGGGCGACAGGCGGCTACACCTTC. Protein: CASNLGATGGYTF.

The chain is built from TRBV7-9 and TRBJ1-5; D possibly corresponds to TRBD1 (6 bases). V lost 5 bases to trimming and J lost 11 bases, with 25 bases between them. The CDR3 spans 16 residues. Per germline, CDR1 SEHNR and CDR2 FQNEAQ (reference sequence). The CDR3 DNA sequence: TGTGCCAGCAGCCAGACCCGGGACACCACCTCGGCAGCCCAGCATTTT. Protein sequence: CASSQTRDTTSAAQHF.

The chain couples TRBV19 to TRBJ1-1, with D hard to call. The V end was cut by 2 bases, the J end by 0 bases, with 4 bases between. The CDR3 has 13 residues. CDR1 is LNHDA and CDR2 is SQIVND in the germline V gene (reference sequence). The CDR3 sequence: CASSISVNTEAFF. The CDR3 region has the DNA TGTGCCAGTAGTATATCCGTGAACACTGAAGCTTTCTTT.

The chain combines TRBV29-1 with TRBJ1-1, with D hard to call. This CDR3 is built from 13 residues. Germline lookup yields CDR1 SQVTM and CDR2 ANQGSEA. The germline V and J ends were trimmed by 4 bases and 0 bases, with 9 bases remaining between them. The CDR3 region is CSVGQILNTEAFF. The CDR3 DNA follows: TGCAGCGTTGGGCAGATACTGAACACTGAAGCTTTCTTT.

J is TRBJ2-7 and V is TRBV11-2; D is possibly TRBD2 (6 bases). Germline CDR1 reads SGHAT; CDR2 reads FQNNGV. V shed 7 bases and J shed 6 bases, with 19 bases lying between them. This CDR3 has 14 residues. Written as DNA, the CDR3 is TGTGCCAGCACTATTCCCGGGAGCGGTCTCGAGCAGTACTTC. The encoded protein is CASTIPGSGLEQYF.

This rearrangement joins TRBV29-1 to TRBJ2-1; 9 nucleotides agree with TRBD2. Trimming cost V 6 bases and J 1 base; bases outside gene matches: 1. Germline CDR1 and CDR2: SQVTM and ANQGSEA. CDR3 length equals 13 residues. CDR3 DNA sequence: TGCAGCGTAGCGGGAGGTTCCTACAATGAGCAGTTCTTC. The encoded protein is CSVAGGSYNEQFF.

The chain carries TRBV11-2 and TRBJ2-7; 7 positions match TRBD1. J was trimmed by 3 bases and V by 3 bases; bases with no gene match: 5. Germline CDR1 and CDR2: SGHAT and FQNNGV. This CDR3 has 14 amino acids. DNA for the CDR3: TGTGCCAGCAGCTTTCAGGGGGATGTCTACGAGCAGTACTTC. The encoded protein is CASSFQGDVYEQYF.

The chain joins TRBV4-3 to TRBJ2-2; 12 bases are a match to TRBD2. V lost 4 bases and J lost 7; bases outside the gene matches: 7. The CDR3 is 16 residues long. Germline loops: CDR1 LGHNA, CDR2 YSLEER. CDR3 coding DNA: TGCGCCAGCAGCCGAATCCTAGCGGGAGGGGGCGGGGAGCTGTTTTTT. Translation gives CASSRILAGGGGELFF.

The chain combines TRBV2 with TRBJ2-1; 8 bases are a match to TRBD2. The germline gives CDR1 SNHLY, CDR2 FYNNEI. This CDR3 is built from 16 residues. The trim removed 7 bases at V and 5 bases at J, leaving 13 bases unmatched. The CDR3 reads CASMRPLAGLHNEQFF. The CDR3 DNA reads TGTGCCAGCATGCGCCCCCTAGCGGGCCTACACAATGAGCAGTTCTTC.

The CDR3 nucleotides are TGCGCCAGCAGCCAAGATTACAGGGCTGTTGGAACTAATGAAAAACTGTTTTTT. Translation gives CASSQDYRAVGTNEKLFF. The chain carries TRBV4-3 and TRBJ1-4, with a tentative D call TRBD1 (6 bases). This CDR3 is 18 amino acids long. Trimming took 0 bases from V and 1 from J, leaving 15 bases between them. The germline gives CDR1 LGHNA, CDR2 YSLEER.

The rearrangement uses TRBV18 and TRBJ2-1, with 15 nucleotides matching TRBD2. The J segment lost 5 bases and the V segment lost 3 bases, leaving 2 bases of the junction unmatched. This CDR3 has 16 residues. The germline CDR1 and CDR2 sequences are KGHSH and LQKENI. Here the CDR3 reads CASSPGLAGGDNEQFF. CDR3 coding DNA: TGTGCCAGCTCACCGGGACTAGCGGGAGGCGACAATGAGCAGTTCTTC.

Remarks on this clone: Germline and junction disagree at one end, which may indicate a read error. The gene calls are TRBV7-9 and TRBJ2-5, with 7 bases fitting TRBD1. The V gene's germline CDR1 is SEHNR and CDR2 FQNEAQ (reference sequence). This CDR3 region has 14 residues. The CDR3: CASTLWTGQETQYF. The CDR3 coding sequence is TGTGCCAGCACCTTATGGACAGGTCAAGAGACCCAGTACTTC.

This chain links TRBV30 with TRBJ2-7, with TRBD1 matching 8 bases. The CDR3 length is 14 residues. Germline loops: CDR1 GTSNPN, CDR2 SVGIG (reference sequence). After removal of 2 bases from V and 3 bases from J, the junction contained 6 bases not matched to a gene. CDR3 amino acids: CAWSSGTGVYEQYF. CDR3 nucleotides: TGTGCCTGGAGTTCCGGGACAGGTGTCTACGAGCAGTACTTC.

This chain connects TRBV2 to TRBJ2-1, with TRBD1 identical over 8 bases. The CDR3 runs to 14 residues. Germline V lookup: CDR1 SNHLY, CDR2 FYNNEI. The ends lost 5 bases at V and 7 bases at J; junction bases unmatched: 7. The DNA of the CDR3 is TGTGCCAGCAGTTCGCGGGACAGGCGGAATGAGCAGTTCTTC. It encodes CASSSRDRRNEQFF.

The J gene is TRBJ2-1, the V gene TRBV6-6; possible D gene TRBD1, 5 bases. Germline V lookup: CDR1 MNHNY, CDR2 SVGAGI (reference sequence). This CDR3 is 12 amino acids long. Trimming stripped 8 bases from V and 4 bases from J, with 9 bases between. This chain's CDR3 is CASGADYNEQFF. CDR3 nucleotides: TGTGCCAGCGGGGCGGATTACAATGAGCAGTTCTTC.

CDR3 nucleotide sequence: TGTGCCAGCAGCCCAAGGACGGGACACGACTGGGAGACCCAGTACTTC. It translates to CASSPRTGHDWETQYF. V is TRBV9 and J is TRBJ2-5, with D perhaps matching TRBD1 (6 bases). Germline V gene sequence: CDR1 SGDLS, CDR2 YYNGEE. The V and J ends lost 4 bases and 5 bases respectively, with 21 bases between them. The CDR3 is 16 residues long.

The chain recombines TRBV27 with TRBJ2-5; 15 bases fit TRBD2. In germline, CDR1 is MNHEY, CDR2 SMNVEV (reference sequence). This CDR3 is 16 amino acids long. The trim removed 5 bases at V and 5 bases at J, leaving 6 bases unmatched. The CDR3, as DNA: TGTGCCAGCAGTCCTCGGACTAGCGGGAGGGGGGAGACCCAGTACTTC. Residues: CASSPRTSGRGETQYF.